This record covers a single TCR beta chain. This entry comes from a study of blood T cell repertoires in COVID-19. The CDR3 length is 15 residues. Looked up from germline, CDR1 is MNHEY and CDR2 is SVGEGT. V dropped 0 bases and J dropped 5; count of bases not matched to a gene: 3. The protocol was immunoSEQ multiplex PCR, while the TCRdb copy is restricted to in-frame clones and leaves out a portion. The sample includes under 90,000 clones, 80% of them seen just once. The origin of this receptor is a human donor in a cohort sampled during active COVID-19. Sequencing was carried out using peripheral blood. The chain joins TRBV6-2 or TRBV6-3 to TRBJ2-2, with TRBD1 matching over 7 bases. CDR3 DNA sequence: TGTGCCAGCAGTTACTCAGGGACAGATACCGGGGAGCTGTTTTTT. This codes for CASSYSGTDTGELFF.